What follows are 32 T cell receptor beta chains derived from one specimen sequenced in a study of T cells in Graves' hyperthyroidism and ophthalmopathy. The investigators amplified TCR beta CDR3 regions from RNA transcripts. The HTBI primer set was used in a first-round RT-PCR of the TCR CDR3. TCRdb reprocessed the multiplex PCR reads with MiXCR, giving one entry per CDR3 protein. The data contain roughly 500,000 distinct CDR3 sequences, approximately 25% of them singletons. Sequenced input: blood. These TCRs come from a woman in her 30s with Graves' ophthalmopathy.

With regard to this clonotype: The germline gene is not matched at one end of the junction; a read error may be the cause. The gene calls are TRBV7-2 and TRBJ2-2, with a possible D match to TRBD2 (5 bases). The germline gives CDR1 SGHTA, CDR2 FQGNSA. The CDR3 spans 19 residues. The CDR3 loop is CASSLAHWSYSTNTGELLF. The CDR3 bases are TGTGCCAGCAGCTTAGCGCACTGGTCCTACTCCACGAACACCGGGGAGCTGCTTTTT.

This clonotype occurred many times. This chain links TRBV6-1 with TRBJ2-7; D is perhaps TRBD1 (6 bases). The V gene's germline CDR1 is MNHNS and CDR2 SASEGT. This CDR3 is 13 amino acids long. Trimming took 4 bases from V and 4 from J, leaving 11 bases between them. The CDR3: CASSAGAGYEQYF. The CDR3 region has the DNA TGTGCCAGCAGTGCAGGGGCAGGGTACGAGCAGTACTTC.

This clonotype has a count of ten or more. V gene TRBV11-2 combines with J gene TRBJ2-7; D is ambiguous. V dropped 7 bases and J dropped 12 bases, with 19 bases sitting between them. Germline loops: CDR1 SGHAT, CDR2 FQNNGV. The CDR3 contains 12 residues. The CDR3 spells CASKGRDLVWYF. The CDR3, as DNA: TGTGCCAGCAAGGGAAGGGATTTGGTATGGTACTTC. Full variable domain (outside the CDR3, taken from reference TRBV11-2 and TRBJ2-7): EAGVAQSPRYKIIEKRQSVAFWCNPISGHATLYWYQQILGQGPKLLIQFQNNGVVDDSQLPKDRFSAERLKGVDSTLKIQPAKLEDSAVYLCASKGRDLVWYFGPGTRLTVT.

This clonotype was seen repeatedly, ten times or more. This chain joins TRBV7-2 and TRBJ1-3, with D possibly being TRBD1 (6 bases). CDR1 and CDR2 from the germline V gene are SGHTA and FQGNSA. V shed 5 bases and J shed 2 bases, with 10 bases lying between them. This CDR3 has 14 residues. This CDR3 reads CASSPQGPGNTIYF. The CDR3 nucleotides are TGTGCCAGCAGCCCACAGGGCCCTGGAAACACCATATATTTT.

The table lists this clonotype with many counts. This sequence joins TRBV4-1 and TRBJ1-2; TRBD1 might be the D (5 bases). CDR3 length: 14 residues. The V end was cut by 4 bases, the J end by 6 bases, with 15 bases between. Germline V gene lookup returns CDR1 MGHRA and CDR2 YSYEKL. The CDR3 spells CASSLSQGVDGYTF. CDR3 coding DNA: TGCGCCAGCAGCCTAAGCCAGGGAGTAGATGGCTACACCTTC.

Only a few counts were recorded for this clonotype. The chain links TRBV6-5 to TRBJ1-5; 7 nucleotides agree with TRBD1. Germline CDR1 MNHEY, CDR2 SVGAGI. This CDR3 is 15 amino acids long. V was clipped by 0 bases and J by 7 bases; unmatched bases: 6. CDR3 in amino acids: CASSYSRQGVQPQHF. CDR3 nucleotides: TGTGCCAGCAGTTACTCGAGACAGGGTGTGCAGCCCCAGCATTTT.

This clonotype was seen at least ten times. V and J are TRBV25-1 and TRBJ2-4, with 7 bases aligning to TRBD2. The CDR3 has 17 amino acids. From germline, CDR1 is MGHDK and CDR2 SYGVNS. V lost 4 bases to trimming and J lost 0 bases; unmatched junction nucleotides: 9. The chain's CDR3 is CASSGRRGDTAKNIQYF. DNA for the CDR3: TGTGCCAGCAGTGGGCGCCGGGGGGATACAGCCAAAAACATTCAGTACTTC.

This clonotype was counted many times. The chain recombines TRBV6-2 or TRBV6-3 with TRBJ1-2; 10 bases are shared with TRBD1. Trimming took 6 bases from V and 6 from J; bases not matched to a gene: 10. This CDR3 has 15 amino acids. Germline V gives CDR1 MNHEY, CDR2 SVGEGT. The CDR3 DNA reads as TGTGCCAGCAGCTTTTTAACCGGGACAGGGGATGGCTACACCTTC. Protein product: CASSFLTGTGDGYTF.

This clonotype was counted at least ten times. As DNA, the CDR3 is TGTGCCACCAGATCCGGGGGTCCCGAAGAGACCCAGTACTTC. This gives the protein CATRSGGPEETQYF. The chain couples TRBV15 to TRBJ2-5; TRBD2 might be the D (6 bases). The V gene lost 6 bases and the J gene lost 3 bases, with 14 bases spanning the gap. The CDR3 consists of 14 residues. Per the germline V gene, CDR1 is LNHNV and CDR2 is YYDKDF (reference sequence).

This clonotype was observed many times. This chain joins TRBV5-1 and TRBJ1-1; TRBD1 matches at 8 bases. Germline V lookup: CDR1 SGHRS, CDR2 YFSETQ. Unmatched junction bases numbered 10, after V lost 4 bases and J lost 8 bases. CDR3 length: 14 amino acids. In nucleotides, the CDR3 is TGCGCCAGCAGCGGCCCAGGGGGCGCGACGGAAGCTTTCTTT. Its translation: CASSGPGGATEAFF.

This clonotype was seen repeatedly, ten times or more. The genes are TRBV4-1 and TRBJ1-5, with D perhaps TRBD1 (5 bases). Trimming took 5 bases from V and 3 from J, leaving 17 bases between them. This CDR3 spans 16 amino acids. Germline V lookup: CDR1 MGHRA, CDR2 YSYEKL. In nucleotides, the CDR3 is TGCGCCAGCAGCTATTTTCCGGGACTTACCAATCAGCCCCAGCATTTT. It yields the protein CASSYFPGLTNQPQHF.

This clonotype was found many times. The rearrangement uses TRBV7-2 and TRBJ2-5; 9 bases line up with TRBD1. Losses at the gene ends were 5 bases for V and 5 bases for J; bases not matched to a gene: 6. Germline V gene data show CDR1 as SGHTA and CDR2 as FQGNSA. This CDR3 spans 14 amino acids. CDR3 loop: CASSQRDRVETQYF. Here the CDR3 DNA reads TGTGCCAGCAGCCAAAGGGACAGGGTTGAGACCCAGTACTTC. Filled out from reference TRBV7-2 and TRBJ2-5, the complete variable domain reads GAGVSQSPSNKVTEKGKDVELRCDPISGHTALYWYRQSLGQGLEFLIYFQGNSAPDKSGLPSDRFSAERTGGSVSTLTIQRTQQEDSAVYLCASSQRDRVETQYFGPGTRLLVL.

There are many counts of this clonotype. The genes are TRBV19 and TRBJ1-2, with D possibly TRBD1 on 5 matching bases. Per the germline V gene, CDR1 is LNHDA and CDR2 is SQIVND (reference sequence). Trimming removed 3 bases from V and 1 base from J, with 12 bases in between. CDR3 length: 15 amino acids. CDR3 region: CASSISPGDNYGYTF. The CDR3 region has the DNA TGTGCCAGTAGTATTTCGCCGGGGGATAACTATGGCTACACCTTC. Complete variable domain (other parts from reference TRBV19 and TRBJ1-2): DGGITQSPKYLFRKEGQNVTLSCEQNLNHDAMYWYRQDPGQGLRLIYYSQIVNDFQKGDIAEGYSVSREKKESFPLTVTSAQKNPTAFYLCASSISPGDNYGYTFGSGTRLTVV.

This clonotype appeared many times. The chain carries TRBV20-1 and TRBJ1-1; the D is unclear. CDR3 length equals 13 residues. The germline V gene encodes CDR1 DFQATT and CDR2 SNEGSKA (reference sequence). V lost 4 bases and J lost 3, with 12 bases in between. The CDR3 DNA reads as TGCAGTGCTACCACTACGGCCTACACTGAAGCTTTCTTT. It codes for CSATTTAYTEAFF.

This clonotype has at least ten counts. The chain employs TRBV7-6 and TRBJ1-1, with 7 bases identical to TRBD1. Trimming took 5 bases from V and 4 from J; bases not matched to a gene: 7. CDR3 length equals 14 residues. The germline CDR1 and CDR2 sequences are SGHVS and FNYEAQ. The CDR3 DNA sequence: TGTGCCAGCAGCACGGAACAGGGGCGCACTGAAGCTTTCTTT. Its translation: CASSTEQGRTEAFF.

This clonotype came up many times. The chain is built from TRBV24-1 and TRBJ2-2; 7 nucleotides line up with TRBD1. The CDR3 runs to 16 residues. Germline V gene lookup returns CDR1 KGHDR and CDR2 SFDVKD. The ends lost 3 bases at V and 1 base at J; junction bases unmatched: 4. The DNA for the CDR3 is TGTGCCACCAGTGATCCCGGGACAGAGAACACCGGGGAGCTGTTTTTT. Protein product: CATSDPGTENTGELFF.

This clonotype has a handful of counts. V and J are TRBV28 and TRBJ2-1, with 13 positions matching TRBD2. The CDR3 is 17 residues long. Germline V gene sequence: CDR1 MDHEN, CDR2 SYDVKM. V lost 6 bases, J lost 9 bases, and 14 bases stayed unmatched. Here the CDR3 DNA reads TGTGCCAGCAGCTTACGAAGACTAGCGGGGGGAAAGGTTGAGCAGTTCTTC. It translates to CASSLRRLAGGKVEQFF. The full variable domain, with the rest looked up from reference TRBV28 and TRBJ2-1, is DVKVTQSSRYLVKRTGEKVFLECVQDMDHENMFWYRQDPGLGLRLIYFSYDVKMKEKGDIPEGYSVSREKKERFSLILESASTNQTSMYLCASSLRRLAGGKVEQFFGPGTRLTVL.

This clonotype was seen repeatedly, ten times or more. The chain links TRBV6-5 to TRBJ1-1; D unresolved. Trimming cost V 4 bases and J 4 bases, with 13 bases left between them. This CDR3 is built from 14 residues. Germline V gives CDR1 MNHEY, CDR2 SVGAGI. CDR3 loop: CASSSLAAGTEAFF. The CDR3 DNA follows: TGTGCCAGCAGTTCCCTTGCGGCAGGCACTGAAGCTTTCTTT.

The chain carries TRBV6-1 and TRBJ1-1; D might be TRBD1 (5 bases). Per germline, CDR1 MNHNS and CDR2 SASEGT. With 10 bases removed from V and 4 bases from J, the gap between germline ends came to 10 bases. The CDR3 has 11 residues. The CDR3: CATVRGTEAFF. For the CDR3, the DNA is TGTGCCACCGTGAGGGGCACTGAAGCTTTCTTT.

In its sample, this clonotype was seen a few times. This chain links TRBV7-9 with TRBJ2-7, with 7 bases aligning to TRBD1. Trimming at V came to 8 bases and at J to 2 bases, leaving 3 bases not matched to a gene. The CDR3 runs 12 residues. CDR1 is SEHNR, CDR2 FQNEAQ, per germline (reference sequence). This CDR3 is CASETGAYEQYF. Here the CDR3 DNA reads TGTGCCAGCGAAACAGGGGCCTACGAGCAGTACTTC.

This clonotype was seen many times. This chain uses TRBV4-3 with TRBJ2-6; D is possibly TRBD1 (5 bases). V lost 1 base and J lost 0, with 16 bases in between. Germline V gene lookup returns CDR1 LGHNA and CDR2 YSLEER. The CDR3 covers 19 residues. CDR3 sequence: CASSQAASTALSGANVLTF. CDR3 DNA sequence: TGCGCCAGCAGCCAAGCCGCATCGACAGCCCTCTCTGGGGCCAACGTCCTGACTTTC.

Ten or more counts support this clonotype. The genes are TRBV20-1 and TRBJ2-5; D may be TRBD1 (6 bases). V was shortened by 5 bases and J by 4 bases, with 17 bases between the two germline ends. Per the germline V gene, CDR1 is DFQATT and CDR2 is SNEGSKA (reference sequence). The CDR3 is 14 amino acids. CDR3 sequence reads: CSAPSVRGRETQYF. CDR3 nucleotides: TGCAGTGCTCCGTCCGTCAGGGGAAGAGAGACCCAGTACTTC.

The CDR3 sequence is CASSIEPAANYGYTF. DNA of the CDR3: TGTGCCAGTAGTATAGAACCGGCAGCTAACTATGGCTACACCTTC. This rearrangement joins TRBV19 to TRBJ1-2; D remains ambiguous. Trimming removed 0 bases from V and 0 bases from J, with 8 bases in between. This CDR3 has 15 amino acids. From germline, CDR1 is LNHDA and CDR2 SQIVND (reference sequence).

This clonotype was found many times. The chain joins TRBV29-1 to TRBJ1-1; tentative D call: TRBD1 (6 bases). The length of the CDR3 is 15 residues. Germline loops: CDR1 SQVTM, CDR2 ANQGSEA. Deletions cut 6 bases from V and 2 bases from J, with 19 bases between. This CDR3 reads CSVGEPTGRNTEAFF. The DNA of the CDR3 is TGCAGCGTGGGGGAGCCGACAGGTAGAAACACTGAAGCTTTCTTT.

In this sample, this clonotype turned up many times. The rearrangement joins TRBV28 to TRBJ1-1; D unresolved. This CDR3 is 14 amino acids long. Germline CDR1 reads MDHEN; CDR2 reads SYDVKM. Trimming shortened V by 5 bases and J by 6 bases, and 16 bases separated the two germline ends. CDR3 protein: CASSETASWAEAFF. As DNA, the CDR3 is TGTGCCAGCAGTGAAACAGCCTCGTGGGCTGAAGCTTTCTTT.

This clonotype occurred many times. V is TRBV7-8 and J is TRBJ2-5; D may be TRBD1 (6 bases). With 1 base removed from V and 2 bases from J, the gap between germline ends came to 14 bases. Germline CDR1 reads SGHVS; CDR2 reads FQNEAQ. The CDR3 is made up of 16 amino acids. CDR3 loop: CASSLEVPTGQETQYF. CDR3 DNA sequence: TGTGCCAGCAGCTTAGAGGTTCCGACAGGACAAGAGACCCAGTACTTC.

This clonotype showed up just a few times. A much larger clone lies a single base off, so this may be a read error. The chain combines TRBV7-8 with TRBJ2-7, with D maybe TRBD1 (5 bases). This CDR3 comprises 12 residues. Germline V gene lookup returns CDR1 SGHVS and CDR2 FQNEAQ. The ends were cut back, 5 bases at V and 2 bases at J, with 7 bases in the middle. This CDR3 reads CASSPRAYEQYF. Written as DNA, the CDR3 is TGTGCCAGCAGCCCCAGGGCCTACGAGCAGTACTTC.

This clonotype was observed many times. This CDR3 fails to terminate in the conserved phenylalanine or tryptophan, so it likely reflects a read error. The chain has TRBV6-5 and TRBJ1-1; D is unresolved. This CDR3 is built from 13 residues. V was trimmed by 6 bases and J by 2 bases, leaving 10 bases between them. CDR1 MNHEY and CDR2 SVGAGI come from the germline V gene. CDR3 DNA: TGTGCCAGCAGGGATTCGGGTAACACTGAAGCTTTCCTT. Protein: CASRDSGNTEAFL.

This clonotype was observed at least ten times. CDR3 coding DNA: TGTGCCAGCAGCTTAGGGGGACAAGAAGAGACCCAGTACTTC. It encodes CASSLGGQEETQYF. This sequence joins TRBV7-9 and TRBJ2-5, with a possible D match to TRBD1 (6 bases). CDR3 length equals 14 residues. Germline CDR1 is SEHNR and CDR2 is FQNEAQ (reference sequence). Trimming removed 1 base from V and 3 bases from J, with 9 bases in between.

This clonotype came up many times. V gene TRBV24-1 combines with J gene TRBJ1-2; D uncertain. CDR3 size: 13 residues. Looked up from germline, CDR1 is KGHDR and CDR2 is SFDVKD. The V end lost 4 bases, the J end lost 4 bases, and 9 bases lay between the germline ends. The CDR3 spells CATSEVGAYGYTF. The CDR3 bases are TGTGCCACCAGTGAAGTGGGCGCCTATGGCTACACCTTC.

The rearrangement joins TRBV6-2 or TRBV6-3 to TRBJ1-5; the match to TRBD1 covers 9 bases. CDR3 length: 16 residues. Trimming removed 10 bases from V and 4 bases from J; junction bases left unmatched: 14. The germline V gene has CDR1 MNHEY and CDR2 SVGEGT. The DNA for the CDR3 is TGTGCCACCCGGACAGGGGCTGACGCTAGGAATCAGCCCCAGCATTTT. Translating gives CATRTGADARNQPQHF.

This clonotype occurred many times. This rearrangement joins TRBV7-8 to TRBJ1-1; D not certain. From germline, CDR1 is SGHVS and CDR2 FQNEAQ. V shed 0 bases and J shed 4 bases, with 18 bases lying between them. The CDR3 runs 17 residues. This CDR3 is CASSLAFSGKYGTEAFF. The CDR3 region has the DNA TGTGCCAGCAGCTTAGCGTTCTCGGGGAAGTATGGCACTGAAGCTTTCTTT. The variable domain in full, completed from reference TRBV7-8 and TRBJ1-1, reads GAGVSQSPRYKVAKRGQDVALRCDPISGHVSLFWYQQALGQGPEFLTYFQNEAQLDKSGLPSDRFFAERPEGSVSTLKIQRTQQEDSAVYLCASSLAFSGKYGTEAFFGQGTRLTVV.